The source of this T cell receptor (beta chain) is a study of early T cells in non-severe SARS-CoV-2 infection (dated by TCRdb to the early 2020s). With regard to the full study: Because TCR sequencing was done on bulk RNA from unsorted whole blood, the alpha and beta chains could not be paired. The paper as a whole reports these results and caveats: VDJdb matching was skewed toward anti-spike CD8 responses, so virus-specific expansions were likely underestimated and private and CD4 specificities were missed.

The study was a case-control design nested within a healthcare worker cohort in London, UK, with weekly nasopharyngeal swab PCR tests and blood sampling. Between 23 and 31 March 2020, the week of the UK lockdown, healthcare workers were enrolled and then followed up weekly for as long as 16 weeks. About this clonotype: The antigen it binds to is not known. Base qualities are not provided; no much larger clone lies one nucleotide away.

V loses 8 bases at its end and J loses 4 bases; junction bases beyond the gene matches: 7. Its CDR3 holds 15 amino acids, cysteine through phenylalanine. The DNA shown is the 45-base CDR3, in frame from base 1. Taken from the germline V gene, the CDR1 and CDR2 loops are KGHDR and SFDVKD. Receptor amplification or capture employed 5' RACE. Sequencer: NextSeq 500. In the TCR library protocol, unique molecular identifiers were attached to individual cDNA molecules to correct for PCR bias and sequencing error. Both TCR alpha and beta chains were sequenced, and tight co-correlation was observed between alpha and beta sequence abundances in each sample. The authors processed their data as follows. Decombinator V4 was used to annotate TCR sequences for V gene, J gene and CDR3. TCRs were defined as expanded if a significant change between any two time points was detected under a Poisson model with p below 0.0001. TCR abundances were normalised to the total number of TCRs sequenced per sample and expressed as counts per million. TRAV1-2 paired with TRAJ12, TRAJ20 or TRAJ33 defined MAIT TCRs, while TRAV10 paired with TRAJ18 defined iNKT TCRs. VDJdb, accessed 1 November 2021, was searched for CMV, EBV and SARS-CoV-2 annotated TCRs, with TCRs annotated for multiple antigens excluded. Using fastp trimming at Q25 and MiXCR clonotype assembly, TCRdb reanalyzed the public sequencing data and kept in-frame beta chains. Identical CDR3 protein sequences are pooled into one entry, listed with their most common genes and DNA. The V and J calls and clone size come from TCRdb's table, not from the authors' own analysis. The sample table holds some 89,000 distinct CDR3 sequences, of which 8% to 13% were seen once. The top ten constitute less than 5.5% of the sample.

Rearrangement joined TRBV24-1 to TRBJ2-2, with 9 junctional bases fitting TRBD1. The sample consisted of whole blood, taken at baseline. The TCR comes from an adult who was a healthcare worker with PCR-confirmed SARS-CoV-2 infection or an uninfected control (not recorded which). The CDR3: CATTGDRESTGELFF. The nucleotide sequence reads TGTGCCACCACCGGGGACAGGGAATCCACCGGGGAGCTGTTTTTT.